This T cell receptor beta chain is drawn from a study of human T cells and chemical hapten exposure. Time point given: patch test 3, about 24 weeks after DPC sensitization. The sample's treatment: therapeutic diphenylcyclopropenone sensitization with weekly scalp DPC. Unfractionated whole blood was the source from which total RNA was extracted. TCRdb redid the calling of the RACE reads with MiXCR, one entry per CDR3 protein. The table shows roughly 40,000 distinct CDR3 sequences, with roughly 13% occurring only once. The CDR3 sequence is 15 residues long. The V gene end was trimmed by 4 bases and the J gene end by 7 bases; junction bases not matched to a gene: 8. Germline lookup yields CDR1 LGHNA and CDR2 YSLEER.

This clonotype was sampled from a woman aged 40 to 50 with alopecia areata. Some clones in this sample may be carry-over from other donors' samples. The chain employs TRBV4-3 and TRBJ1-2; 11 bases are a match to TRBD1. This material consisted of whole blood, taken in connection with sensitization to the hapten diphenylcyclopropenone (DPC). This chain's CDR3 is CASSPEGDRGSGYTF. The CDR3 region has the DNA TGCGCCAGCAGCCCGGAGGGGGACAGGGGGTCTGGCTACACCTTC.